This T cell receptor (beta chain) was identified in a study of blood T cell repertoires in COVID-19. Whole-study context: Acute-phase and convalescent COVID-19 samples originated in the United States, Italy and Spain.

Per the germline V gene, CDR1 is SGHAT and CDR2 is FQNNGV. V gave up 3 bases and J gave up 5 bases, with 7 bases separating them. The length of the CDR3 is 12 residues. Authors' data handling: Amplification with reference gene primers provided the estimates of nucleated cell counts. Some clones are missing from TCRdb's copy, which holds only in-frame ones; the method was immunoSEQ multiplex PCR. Clonal size and the V and J genes are those of that table, whereas D and trimming came from the DNA. The sample has some 130,000 clones, about 92% seen once; the top ten hold over 3.5%. Sequenced material: peripheral blood. The chain combines TRBV11-2 with TRBJ1-1; D gene ambiguous. This TCR was sampled from a man aged 45 to 65 with active COVID-19. The CDR3 coding sequence is TGTGCCAGCAGCTTGTGGAGGACTGAAGCTTTCTTT. Translated, it gives CASSLWRTEAFF.